This TCR beta chain was recorded in a study of control samples from healthy donors and cancer patients. TCRdb's copy holds only in-frame clones and misses some; the assay was immunoSEQ multiplex PCR. The repertoire consists of 89,000 or so clones, with around 87% occurring once and the leading ten covering around 20%. Germline V gene data show CDR1 as SGHAT and CDR2 as FQNNGV. The trim removed 4 bases at V and 0 bases at J, leaving 5 bases unmatched. The CDR3 contains 16 residues. The chain combines TRBV11-2 with TRBJ2-3, with 9 bases aligning to TRBD2. The sequence was obtained from a man aged 50-60 years in good health. Source material: blood. Written as DNA, the CDR3 is TGTGCCAGCAGCTCGGTAGCGGGAGAAAGCACAGATACGCAGTATTTT. Protein product: CASSSVAGESTDTQYF.